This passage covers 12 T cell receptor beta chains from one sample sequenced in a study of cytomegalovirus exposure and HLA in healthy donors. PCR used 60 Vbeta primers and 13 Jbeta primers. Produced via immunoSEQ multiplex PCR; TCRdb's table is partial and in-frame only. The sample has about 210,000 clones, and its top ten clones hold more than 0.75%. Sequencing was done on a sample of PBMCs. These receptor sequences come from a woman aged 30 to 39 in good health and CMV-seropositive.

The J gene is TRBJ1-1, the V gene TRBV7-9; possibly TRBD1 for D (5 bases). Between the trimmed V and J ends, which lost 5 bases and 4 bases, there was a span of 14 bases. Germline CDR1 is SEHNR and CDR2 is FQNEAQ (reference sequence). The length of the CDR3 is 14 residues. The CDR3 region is CASSIDRYFTEAFF. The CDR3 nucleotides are TGTGCCAGCAGCATTGACAGATACTTCACTGAAGCTTTCTTT. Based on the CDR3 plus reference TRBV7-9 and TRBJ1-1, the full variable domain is DTGVSQNPRHKITKRGQNVTFRCDPISEHNRLYWYRQTLGQGPEFLTYFQNEAQLEKSRLLSDRFSAERPKGSFSTLEIQRTEQGDSAMYLCASSIDRYFTEAFFGQGTRLTVV.

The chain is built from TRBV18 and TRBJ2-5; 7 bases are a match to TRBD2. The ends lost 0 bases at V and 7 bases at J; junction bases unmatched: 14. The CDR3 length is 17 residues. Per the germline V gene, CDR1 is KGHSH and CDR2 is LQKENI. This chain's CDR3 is CASSPPEGGSGRATQYF. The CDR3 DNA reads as TGTGCCAGCTCACCACCGGAGGGCGGGAGTGGGCGAGCGACCCAGTACTTC.

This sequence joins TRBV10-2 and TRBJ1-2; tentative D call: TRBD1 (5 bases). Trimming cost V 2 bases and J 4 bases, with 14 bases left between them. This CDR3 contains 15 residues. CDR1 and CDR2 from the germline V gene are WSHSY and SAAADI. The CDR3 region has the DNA TGCGCCAGCAGTGAGACCCAGGGCAGCGTCTATGGCTACACCTTC. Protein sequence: CASSETQGSVYGYTF.

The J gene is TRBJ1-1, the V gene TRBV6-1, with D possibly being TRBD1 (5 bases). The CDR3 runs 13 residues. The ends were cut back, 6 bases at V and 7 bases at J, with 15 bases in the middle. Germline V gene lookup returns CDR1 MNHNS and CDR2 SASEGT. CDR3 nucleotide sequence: TGTGCCAGCAGGGCTGACAGTAAATTTGAAGCTTTCTTT. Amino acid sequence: CASRADSKFEAFF.

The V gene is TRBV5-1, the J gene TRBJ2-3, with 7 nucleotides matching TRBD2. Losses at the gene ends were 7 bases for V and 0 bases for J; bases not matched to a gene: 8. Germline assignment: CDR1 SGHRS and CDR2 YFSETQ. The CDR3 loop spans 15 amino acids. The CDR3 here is CASQGTGGSTDTQYF. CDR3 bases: TGCGCCAGCCAAGGGACGGGGGGAAGCACAGATACGCAGTATTTT.

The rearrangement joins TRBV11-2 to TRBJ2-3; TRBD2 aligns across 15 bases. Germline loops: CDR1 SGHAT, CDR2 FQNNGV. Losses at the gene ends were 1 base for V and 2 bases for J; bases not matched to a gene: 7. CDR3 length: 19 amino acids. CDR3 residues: CASSLGSGLAGGATDTQYF. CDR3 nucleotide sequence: TGTGCCAGCAGCTTAGGGTCGGGACTAGCGGGAGGTGCCACAGATACGCAGTATTTT.

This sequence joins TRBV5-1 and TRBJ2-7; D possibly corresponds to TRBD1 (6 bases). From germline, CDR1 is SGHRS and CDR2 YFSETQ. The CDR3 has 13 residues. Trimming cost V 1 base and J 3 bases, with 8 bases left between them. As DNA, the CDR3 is TGCGCCAGCAGCTTGTCAGGGGTCTACGAGCAGTACTTC. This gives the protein CASSLSGVYEQYF. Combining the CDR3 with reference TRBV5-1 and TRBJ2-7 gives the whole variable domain KAGVTQTPRYLIKTRGQQVTLSCSPISGHRSVSWYQQTPGQGLQFLFEYFSETQRNKGNFPGRFSGRQFSNSRSEMNVSTLELGDSALYLCASSLSGVYEQYFGPGTRLTVT.

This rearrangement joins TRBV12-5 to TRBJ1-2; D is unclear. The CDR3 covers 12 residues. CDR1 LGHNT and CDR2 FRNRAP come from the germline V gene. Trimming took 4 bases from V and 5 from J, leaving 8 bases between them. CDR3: CASGSYSYGYTF. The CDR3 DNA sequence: TGTGCTAGTGGTTCCTACAGTTATGGCTACACCTTC.

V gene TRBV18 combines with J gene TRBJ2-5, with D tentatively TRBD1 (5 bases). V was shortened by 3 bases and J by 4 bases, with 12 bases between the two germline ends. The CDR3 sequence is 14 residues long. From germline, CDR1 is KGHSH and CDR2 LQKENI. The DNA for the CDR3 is TGTGCCAGCTCACCGGACATGTGGCTAGAGACCCAGTACTTC. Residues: CASSPDMWLETQYF.

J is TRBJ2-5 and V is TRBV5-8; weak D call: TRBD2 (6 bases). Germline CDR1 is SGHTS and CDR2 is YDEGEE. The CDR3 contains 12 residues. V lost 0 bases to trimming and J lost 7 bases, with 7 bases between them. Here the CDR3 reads CASSLDGGTQYF. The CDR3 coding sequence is TGTGCCAGCAGCTTGGACGGGGGGACCCAGTACTTC.

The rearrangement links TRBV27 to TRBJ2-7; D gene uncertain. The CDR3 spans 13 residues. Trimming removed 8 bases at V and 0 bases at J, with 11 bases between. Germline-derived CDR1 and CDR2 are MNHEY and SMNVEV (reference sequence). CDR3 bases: TGTGCCAGCGGTCCCAGGTCCTCCTACGAGCAGTACTTC. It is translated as CASGPRSSYEQYF.

The CDR3 protein is CASWLGGHEQYF. CDR3 bases: TGTGCCAGCTGGCTTGGAGGGCACGAGCAGTACTTC. V and J are TRBV6-1 and TRBJ2-5; TRBD2 is a possible D gene (6 bases). The better agreement between TRBJ2-7 and the DNA end casts doubt on the J call. This CDR3 contains 12 residues. Looked up from germline, CDR1 is MNHNS and CDR2 is SASEGT.